This entry lists 19 T cell receptor beta chains sequenced from one sample in a study of tumor-infiltrating lymphocytes in primary liver carcinoma. Germline DNA was also extracted, while the blood RNA originated from unsorted whole blood. The researchers produced TCR beta cDNA from around 0.5 ug total RNA with a constant-region primer. Libraries covering TCR beta were generated through three nested multiplex PCR rounds (using a slightly modified ARM-PCR). TRBV1-TRBV30 forward primers and a C-beta reverse primer were used in the first two PCR rounds, which each ran for around 10 cycles. TCRdb recomputed calls from the multiplex PCR reads with MiXCR, one row per CDR3 protein. The repertoire includes around 330,000 distinct CDR3 sequences, 60% to 80% of them detected once, and roughly 9% sits in the top ten. The specimen was peripheral blood. These receptors came from a man between 40 and 49 years old with primary liver carcinoma and hepatitis B virus infection.

This clonotype was picked up many times. The chain carries TRBV4-3 and TRBJ2-3; no clear D gene. Germline CDR1 and CDR2: LGHNA and YSLEER. V was pared by 3 bases and J by 6 bases, with 13 bases between. The CDR3 is 14 amino acids. The CDR3 DNA sequence: TGCGCCAGCAGCCATGTTAAGGACCGGGATACGCAGTATTTT. It specifies CASSHVKDRDTQYF.

Points on this clonotype: Without the conserved terminal phenylalanine or tryptophan, this CDR3 likely stems from a read error. No DNA is shown, since the ends of the CDR3 on it are uncertain; the CDR3 is the one TCRdb lists. The chain joins TRBV29-1 to TRBJ1-2. The CDR3 length equals 10 residues, ends included. Germline assignment: CDR1 SQVTM and CDR2 ANQGSEA. The CDR3 here is CSVSDGGNTL.

Comments on this clonotype: No conserved phenylalanine or tryptophan ends this CDR3, so it is likely a read error. The chain links TRBV4-2 to TRBJ2-1; no clear D gene. The CDR3 has 15 amino acids. The ends were cut back, 6 bases at V and 9 bases at J, with 21 bases in the middle. Germline V gives CDR1 LGHNA, CDR2 YNFKEQ. The CDR3 DNA reads as TGTGCCAGCAGGGCCTTTGGCGGTTCAAACGGTGAGCAGTTCTCC. It specifies CASRAFGGSNGEQFS.

This clonotype was observed a single time. A clone one base away is much larger, so this may be a read error. The rearrangement uses TRBV29-1 and TRBJ1-2, with D possibly matching TRBD1 (6 bases). This CDR3 is built from 13 residues. V was pared by 2 bases and J by 8 bases, with 15 bases between. The V gene's germline CDR1 is SQVTM and CDR2 ANQGSEA. CDR3 sequence: CSVERGTVRGYTF. The CDR3 region has the DNA TGCAGCGTTGAAAGGGGGACTGTCCGCGGCTACACCTTC.

This clonotype occurred many times. The CDR3 region has the DNA TGTGCCAGCAGTGGAATATACGAGCAGTACTTC. It yields the protein CASSGIYEQYF. The chain carries TRBV6-6 and TRBJ2-7; D remains unclear. The V end was cut by 5 bases, the J end by 4 bases, with 6 bases between. CDR1 is MNHNY, CDR2 SVGAGI, per germline (reference sequence). This CDR3 contains 11 residues.

In regard to this clonotype: It may be a read error: a sequence one base away is much more abundant. The V gene is TRBV10-1, the J gene TRBJ2-3; TRBD2 might be the D (8 bases). The CDR3 is made up of 16 amino acids. Germline-derived CDR1 and CDR2 are WNHNN and SYGVQD (reference sequence). CDR3 amino acids: CASSDPRQGAGDTKYF. In nucleotides, the CDR3 is TGCGCCAGCAGCGACCCACGACAGGGAGCGGGAGATACGAAGTATTTT.

The chain has TRBV5-6 and TRBJ1-1; D not resolved. Trimming removed 2 bases from V and 1 base from J, with 9 bases in between. Germline CDR1 is SGHDT and CDR2 is YYEEEE. This CDR3 is 14 amino acids long. The DNA of the CDR3 is TGTGCCAGCAGCTTCACAACAGCGAACACTGAAGCTTTCTTT. Its translation is CASSFTTANTEAFF.

This clonotype was found a few times. The junction does not match germline at one end; this may be a read error. The chain carries TRBV11-1 and TRBJ2-1; 12 bases are shared with TRBD2. The CDR3 sequence is 14 residues long. Germline lookup yields CDR1 SGHAT and CDR2 FQDESV (reference sequence). The chain's CDR3 is CANSPRLAGALQFF. CDR3 coding DNA: TGTGCCAACAGCCCGAGACTAGCGGGGGCGCTGCAGTTCTTC.

As concerns this clonotype: One base away lies a much larger clone, so this may be a sequencing read error. The conserved phenylalanine or tryptophan normally closing the CDR3 is absent here, so this likely arose from a read error. The V gene is TRBV12-3 or TRBV12-4, the J gene TRBJ1-1, with TRBD1 as a possible D gene (5 bases). CDR3 length: 15 amino acids. The V gene lost 7 bases and the J gene lost 4 bases, with 19 bases spanning the gap. DNA of the CDR3: TGTGCCAGCACTCCGAGGGGTGATGGGAGCACTGAAGCTTTCTCT. This codes for CASTPRGDGSTEAFS.

A note on this clonotype: An end of the junction does not agree with germline; a read error may underlie this. The gene calls are TRBV29-1 and TRBJ2-7; D is unresolved. The germline CDR1 and CDR2 sequences are SQVTM and ANQGSEA. The CDR3 runs 12 residues. In DNA form, the CDR3 reads TGCAGCGTTAATGGCAACTCCTACGTGCAGTATTTC. Its translation is CSVNGNSYVQYF.

In its sample, this clonotype was seen once. One end of the junction fails to match germline, which may point to a read error. The chain employs TRBV29-1 and TRBJ2-7; D could derive from TRBD1 or TRBD2 (5 bases each). From germline, CDR1 is SQVTM and CDR2 ANQGSEA. The CDR3 extends over 13 amino acids. Here the CDR3 reads CSARFGGPYGQHF. The CDR3 DNA reads TGCAGTGCCCGGTTTGGGGGACCCTACGGGCAGCACTTC.

As concerns this clonotype: A single base separates this from a much larger clone, so it may be a read error. The V and J genes are TRBV5-4 and TRBJ1-1; no clear D. In germline, CDR1 is SGHNT, CDR2 YYREEE (reference sequence). This CDR3 region has 15 residues. The V gene lost 4 bases and the J gene lost 1 base, with 14 bases spanning the gap. Here the CDR3 DNA reads TGTGCCAGCAGCACGCCCACGGGTAAGAACACTGAAGCTTTCTTT. Translating gives CASSTPTGKNTEAFF.

For this clonotype: A single base separates this from a much larger clone, so it may be a read error. V usage is TRBV13 and J usage is TRBJ2-7, with TRBD1 identical over 8 bases. This CDR3 region has 14 residues. Trimming at V came to 4 bases and at J to 2 bases, leaving 4 bases not matched to a gene. Germline CDR1 PRHDT, CDR2 FYEKMQ (reference sequence). CDR3 in DNA: TGTGCCAGCAGCTATGGGGACAGGACCTACGAGCAGTACTTC. Encoded protein: CASSYGDRTYEQYF. The variable domain in full, with the rest retrieved from reference TRBV13 and TRBJ2-7, is AAGVIQSPRHLIKEKRETATLKCYPIPRHDTVYWYQQGPGQDPQFLISFYEKMQSDKGSIPDRFSAQQFSDYHSELNMSSLELGDSALYFCASSYGDRTYEQYFGPGTRLTVT.

As regards this clonotype: The conserved phenylalanine or tryptophan normally closing the CDR3 is absent here, so this likely arose from a read error. The chain has TRBV14 and TRBJ1-1, with 8 bases that match TRBD1. Germline loops: CDR1 SGHDN, CDR2 FVKESK. Germline trimming cut 4 bases from V and 11 bases from J; bases unmatched to any gene: 12. The CDR3 has 14 residues. The CDR3 protein is CASSPWDRLDAAFL. CDR3 sequence (DNA): TGTGCCAGCAGCCCTTGGGACAGGTTGGATGCGGCTTTCCTT.

The chain uses TRBV7-2 and TRBJ2-5; no definite D call. CDR3 size: 13 residues. Germline CDR1 SGHTA, CDR2 FQGNSA. V was cut by 1 base and J by 5 bases, with 8 bases left in between. The CDR3 DNA sequence: TGTGCCAGCAGCTTAGGAGGTTTCGAGACCCAGTACTTC. This translates into CASSLGGFETQYF.

This clonotype was observed a single time. A much larger clone differs by one base, so this may be a read error. This chain uses TRBV5-5 with TRBJ1-5; D is ambiguous. The CDR3 sequence is 13 residues long. Germline values: CDR1 SGHKS, CDR2 YYEKEE (reference sequence). The CDR3 loop reads CASNQDTGQPRHF. As DNA, the CDR3 is TGTGCCAGCAACCAAGACACGGGCCAGCCCCGGCATTTT.

Of note for this clonotype: A much larger clone differs by one base, so this may be a read error. This chain connects TRBV5-4 to TRBJ2-1; D is possibly TRBD1 or TRBD2 (5 bases each). CDR1 is SGHNT and CDR2 is YYREEE in the germline V gene (reference sequence). CDR3 length: 12 residues. V dropped 4 bases and J dropped 9 bases, with 11 bases sitting between them. The CDR3: CASSRRGGEQFF. The CDR3 DNA reads as TGTGCCAGCAGCCGACGGGGCGGTGAGCAGTTCTTC.

This clonotype turned up a few times. The rearrangement links TRBV7-9 to TRBJ2-3, with TRBD2 identical over 7 bases. The germline CDR1 and CDR2 sequences are SEHNR and FQNEAQ (reference sequence). This CDR3 comprises 16 residues. With V trimmed by 2 bases and J by 2 bases, 7 bases remained unmatched. The CDR3 sequence is CASSLRLGTTTDTQYF. The CDR3 coding sequence is TGTGCCAGCAGCTTAAGATTGGGGACTACCACAGATACGCAGTATTTT.

This clonotype was detected only a few times. The chain is built from TRBV5-6 and TRBJ2-2; 8 bases are shared with TRBD1. The germline gives CDR1 SGHDT, CDR2 YYEEEE. CDR3 length: 15 amino acids. Trimming removed 4 bases from V and 2 bases from J; junction bases left unmatched: 4. The CDR3 loop reads CASSPDRGNTGELFF. The DNA of the CDR3 is TGTGCCAGCAGCCCCGACAGGGGAAACACCGGGGAGCTGTTTTTT. The full variable domain, its missing parts supplied by reference TRBV5-6 and TRBJ2-2, is DAGVTQSPTHLIKTRGQQVTLRCSPKSGHDTVSWYQQALGQGPQFIFQYYEEEERQRGNFPDRFSGHQFPNYSSELNVNALLLGDSALYLCASSPDRGNTGELFFGEGSRLTVL.